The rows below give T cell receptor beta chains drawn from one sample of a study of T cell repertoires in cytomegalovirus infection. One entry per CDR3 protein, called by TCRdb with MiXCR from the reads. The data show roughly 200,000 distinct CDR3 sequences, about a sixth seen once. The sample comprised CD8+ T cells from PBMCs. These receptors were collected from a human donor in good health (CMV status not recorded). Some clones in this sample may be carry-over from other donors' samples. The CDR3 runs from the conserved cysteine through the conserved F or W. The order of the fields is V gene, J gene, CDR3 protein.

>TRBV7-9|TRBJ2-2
CASSSVGRSGNTGELFF
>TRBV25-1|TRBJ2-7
CASSEGPNSYEQYF
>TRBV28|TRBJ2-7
CASSSVDWSGAPYEQYF
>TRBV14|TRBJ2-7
CASSRWDGTEQYF
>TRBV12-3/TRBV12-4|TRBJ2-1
CASSPGPGGEQFF
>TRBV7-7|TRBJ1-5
CASSRGGESNQPQHF
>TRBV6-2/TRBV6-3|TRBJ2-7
CASWDRDRDYEQYF
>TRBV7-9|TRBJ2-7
CASSLFSGDEQYF
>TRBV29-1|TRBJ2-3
CSVEGSTSGGSTDTQYF
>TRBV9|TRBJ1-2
CASSASQGMDGYTF
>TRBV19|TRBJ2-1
CASSMSGGREQFF
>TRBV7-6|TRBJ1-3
CASSLGSGGSGNTIYF
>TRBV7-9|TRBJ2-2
CASSPDSSNTGELFF
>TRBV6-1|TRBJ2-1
CASSERRSYNEQFF
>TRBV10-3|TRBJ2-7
CAIRTDRDEQYF
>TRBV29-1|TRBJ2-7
CSVEDRDYVGVQYF
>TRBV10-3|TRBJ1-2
CAIGSRGDYGYTF
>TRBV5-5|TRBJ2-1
CASSRSGYDRPSSYNEQFF
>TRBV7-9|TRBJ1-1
CASSLRSRAMVDTEAFF